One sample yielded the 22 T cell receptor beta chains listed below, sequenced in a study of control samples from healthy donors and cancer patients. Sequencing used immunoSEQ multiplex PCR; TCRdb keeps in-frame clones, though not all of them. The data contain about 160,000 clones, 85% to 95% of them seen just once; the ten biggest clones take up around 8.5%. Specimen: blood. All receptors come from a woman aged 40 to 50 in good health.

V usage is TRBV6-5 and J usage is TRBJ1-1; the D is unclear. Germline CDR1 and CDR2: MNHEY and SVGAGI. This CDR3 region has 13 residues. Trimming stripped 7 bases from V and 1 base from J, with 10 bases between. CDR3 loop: CASKGGRNTEAFF. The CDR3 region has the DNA TGTGCCAGCAAGGGCGGCAGGAACACTGAAGCTTTCTTT.

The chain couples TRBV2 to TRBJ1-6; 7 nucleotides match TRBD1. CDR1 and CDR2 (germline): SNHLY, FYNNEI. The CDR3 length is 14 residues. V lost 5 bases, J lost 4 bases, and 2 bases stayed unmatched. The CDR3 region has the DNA TGTGCCAGCAGTCCGGGACAGTATAATTCACCCCTCCACTTT. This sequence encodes CASSPGQYNSPLHF.

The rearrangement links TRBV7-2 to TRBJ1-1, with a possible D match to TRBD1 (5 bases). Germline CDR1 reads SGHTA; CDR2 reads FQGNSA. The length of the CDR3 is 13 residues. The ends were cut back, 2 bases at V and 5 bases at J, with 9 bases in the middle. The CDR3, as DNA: TGTGCCAGCAGCTTAACGGAGGGGACTGAAGCTTTCTTT. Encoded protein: CASSLTEGTEAFF.

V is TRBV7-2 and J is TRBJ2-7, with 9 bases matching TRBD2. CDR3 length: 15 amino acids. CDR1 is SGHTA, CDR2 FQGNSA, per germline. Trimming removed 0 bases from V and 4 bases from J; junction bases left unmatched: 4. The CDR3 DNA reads TGTGCCAGCAGCTTAGCGAGCGGGAGGCAGTACGAGCAGTACTTC. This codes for CASSLASGRQYEQYF. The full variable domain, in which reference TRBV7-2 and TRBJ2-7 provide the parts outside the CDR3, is GAGVSQSPSNKVTEKGKDVELRCDPISGHTALYWYRQSLGQGLEFLIYFQGNSAPDKSGLPSDRFSAERTGGSVSTLTIQRTQQEDSAVYLCASSLASGRQYEQYFGPGTRLTVT.

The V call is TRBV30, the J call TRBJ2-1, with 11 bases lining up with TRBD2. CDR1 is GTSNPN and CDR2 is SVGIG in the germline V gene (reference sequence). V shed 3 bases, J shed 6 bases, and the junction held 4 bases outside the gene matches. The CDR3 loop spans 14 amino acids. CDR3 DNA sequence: TGTGCCTGGAGGACCGGGACTAGCGGCAATGAGCAGTTCTTC. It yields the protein CAWRTGTSGNEQFF.

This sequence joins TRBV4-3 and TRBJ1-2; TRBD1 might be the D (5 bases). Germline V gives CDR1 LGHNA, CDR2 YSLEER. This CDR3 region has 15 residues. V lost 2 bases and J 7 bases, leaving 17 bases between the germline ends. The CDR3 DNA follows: TGCGCCAGCAGCCAATTGGTCCAGGGCAGTCTTGGCTACACCTTC. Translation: CASSQLVQGSLGYTF.

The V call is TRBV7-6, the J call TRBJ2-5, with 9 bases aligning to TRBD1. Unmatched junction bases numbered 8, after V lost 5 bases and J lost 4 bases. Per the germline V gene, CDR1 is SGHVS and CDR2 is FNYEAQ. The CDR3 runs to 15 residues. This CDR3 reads CASSPGQGRVETQYF. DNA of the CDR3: TGTGCCAGCAGCCCGGGACAGGGAAGGGTAGAGACCCAGTACTTC.

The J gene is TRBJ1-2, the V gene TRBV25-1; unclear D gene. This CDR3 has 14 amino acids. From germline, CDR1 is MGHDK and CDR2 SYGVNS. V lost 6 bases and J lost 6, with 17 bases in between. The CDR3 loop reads CASSEPRREDGYTF. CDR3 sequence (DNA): TGTGCCAGCAGCGAACCCCGGAGGGAAGATGGCTACACCTTC.

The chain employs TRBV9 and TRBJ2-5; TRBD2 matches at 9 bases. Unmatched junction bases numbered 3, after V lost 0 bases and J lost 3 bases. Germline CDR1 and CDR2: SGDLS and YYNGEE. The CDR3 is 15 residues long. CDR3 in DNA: TGTGCCAGCAGCGTAGCCCCTAGCGGGAAAGAGACCCAGTACTTC. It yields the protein CASSVAPSGKETQYF.

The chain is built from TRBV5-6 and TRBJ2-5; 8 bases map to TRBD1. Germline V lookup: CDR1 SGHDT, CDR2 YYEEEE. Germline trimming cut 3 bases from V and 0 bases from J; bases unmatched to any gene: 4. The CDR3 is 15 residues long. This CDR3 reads CASSSGGPNQETQYF. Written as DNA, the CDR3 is TGTGCCAGCAGCTCAGGGGGCCCCAACCAAGAGACCCAGTACTTC. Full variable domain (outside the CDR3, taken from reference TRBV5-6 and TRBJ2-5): DAGVTQSPTHLIKTRGQQVTLRCSPKSGHDTVSWYQQALGQGPQFIFQYYEEEERQRGNFPDRFSGHQFPNYSSELNVNALLLGDSALYLCASSSGGPNQETQYFGPGTRLLVL.

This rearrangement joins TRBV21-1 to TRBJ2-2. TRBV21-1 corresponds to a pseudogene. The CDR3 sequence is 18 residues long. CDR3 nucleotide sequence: TGTGCCAGCAGCAAGGTTAGGTTGTACTCCGCGAACACCGGGGAGCTGTTTTTT. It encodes CASSKVRLYSANTGELFF.

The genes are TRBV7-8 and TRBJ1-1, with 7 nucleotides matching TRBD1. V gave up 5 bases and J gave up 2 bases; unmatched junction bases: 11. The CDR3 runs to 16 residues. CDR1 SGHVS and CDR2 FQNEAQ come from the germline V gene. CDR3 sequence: CASSQGPGQPNTEAFF. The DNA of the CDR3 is TGTGCCAGCAGCCAGGGGCCGGGACAGCCTAACACTGAAGCTTTCTTT.

The CDR3 sequence is CASSLLYNEQFF. CDR3 bases: TGTGCCAGCAGCTTGTTATACAATGAGCAGTTCTTC. The chain has TRBV5-6 and TRBJ2-1; D gene unclear. Germline V gives CDR1 SGHDT, CDR2 YYEEEE. V lost 1 base and J lost 4, with 3 bases in between. The length of the CDR3 is 12 residues.

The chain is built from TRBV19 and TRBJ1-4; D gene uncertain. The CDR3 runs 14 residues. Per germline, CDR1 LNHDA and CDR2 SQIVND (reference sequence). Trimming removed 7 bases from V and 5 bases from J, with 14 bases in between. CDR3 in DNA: TGTGCCAGTATGGGGTACGGGAGGAATGAAAAACTGTTTTTT. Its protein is CASMGYGRNEKLFF.

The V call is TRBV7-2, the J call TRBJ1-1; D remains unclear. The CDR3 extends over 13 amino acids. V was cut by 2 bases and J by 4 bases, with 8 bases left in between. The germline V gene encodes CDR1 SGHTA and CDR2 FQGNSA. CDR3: CASSLSEGTEAFF. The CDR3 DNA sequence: TGTGCCAGCAGCTTATCTGAGGGCACTGAAGCTTTCTTT.

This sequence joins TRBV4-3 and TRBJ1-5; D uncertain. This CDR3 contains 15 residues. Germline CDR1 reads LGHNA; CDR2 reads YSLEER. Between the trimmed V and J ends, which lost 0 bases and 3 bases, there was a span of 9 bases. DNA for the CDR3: TGCGCCAGCAGCCAAGACGGACGGAACAATCAGCCCCAGCATTTT. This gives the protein CASSQDGRNNQPQHF.

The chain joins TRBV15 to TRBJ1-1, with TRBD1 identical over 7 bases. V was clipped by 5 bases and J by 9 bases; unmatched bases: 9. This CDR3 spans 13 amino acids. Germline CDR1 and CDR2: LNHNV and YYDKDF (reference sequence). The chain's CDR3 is CATSPRTGIKAFF. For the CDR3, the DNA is TGTGCCACCAGCCCAAGGACAGGAATTAAAGCTTTCTTT. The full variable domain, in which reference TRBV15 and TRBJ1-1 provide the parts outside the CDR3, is DAMVIQNPRYQVTQFGKPVTLSCSQTLNHNVMYWYQQKSSQAPKLLFHYYDKDFNNEADTPDNFQSRRPNTSFCFLDIRSPGLGDTAMYLCATSPRTGIKAFFGQGTRLTVV.

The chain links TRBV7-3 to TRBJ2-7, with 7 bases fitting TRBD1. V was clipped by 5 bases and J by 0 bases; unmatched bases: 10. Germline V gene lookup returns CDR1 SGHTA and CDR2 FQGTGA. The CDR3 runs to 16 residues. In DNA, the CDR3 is TGTGCCAGCAGCCATAAGATGACAGGGAGCTCCTACGAGCAGTACTTC. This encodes CASSHKMTGSSYEQYF.

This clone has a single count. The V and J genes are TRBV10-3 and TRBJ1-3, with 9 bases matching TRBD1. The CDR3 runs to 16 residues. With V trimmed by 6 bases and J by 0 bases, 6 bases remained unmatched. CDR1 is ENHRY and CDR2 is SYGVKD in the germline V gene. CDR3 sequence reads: CAISGTGPLSGNTIYF. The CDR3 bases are TGTGCCATCAGCGGGACAGGGCCTCTCTCTGGAAACACCATATATTTT.

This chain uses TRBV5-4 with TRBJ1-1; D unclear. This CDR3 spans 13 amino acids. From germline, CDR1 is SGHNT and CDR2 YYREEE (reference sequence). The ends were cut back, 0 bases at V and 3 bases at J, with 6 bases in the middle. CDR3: CASSLEAYTEAFF. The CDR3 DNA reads TGTGCCAGCAGCTTGGAGGCCTACACTGAAGCTTTCTTT.

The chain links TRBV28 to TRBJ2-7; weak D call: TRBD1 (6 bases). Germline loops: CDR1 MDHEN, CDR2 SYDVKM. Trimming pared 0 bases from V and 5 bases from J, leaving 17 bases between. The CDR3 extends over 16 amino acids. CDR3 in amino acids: CASSLWALQGEDEQYF. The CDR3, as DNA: TGTGCCAGCAGTTTATGGGCCTTACAGGGAGAGGACGAGCAGTACTTC.

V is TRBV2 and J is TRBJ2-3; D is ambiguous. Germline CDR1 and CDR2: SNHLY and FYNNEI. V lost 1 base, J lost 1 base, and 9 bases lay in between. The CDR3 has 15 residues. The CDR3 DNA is TGTGCCAGCAGTGAAGGCCCATCAGGCACAGATACGCAGTATTTT. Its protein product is CASSEGPSGTDTQYF. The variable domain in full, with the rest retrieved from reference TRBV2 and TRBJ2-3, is EPEVTQTPSHQVTQMGQEVILRCVPISNHLYFYWYRQILGQKVEFLVSFYNNEISEKSEIFDDQFSVERPDGSNFTLKIRSTKLEDSAMYFCASSEGPSGTDTQYFGPGTRLTVL.